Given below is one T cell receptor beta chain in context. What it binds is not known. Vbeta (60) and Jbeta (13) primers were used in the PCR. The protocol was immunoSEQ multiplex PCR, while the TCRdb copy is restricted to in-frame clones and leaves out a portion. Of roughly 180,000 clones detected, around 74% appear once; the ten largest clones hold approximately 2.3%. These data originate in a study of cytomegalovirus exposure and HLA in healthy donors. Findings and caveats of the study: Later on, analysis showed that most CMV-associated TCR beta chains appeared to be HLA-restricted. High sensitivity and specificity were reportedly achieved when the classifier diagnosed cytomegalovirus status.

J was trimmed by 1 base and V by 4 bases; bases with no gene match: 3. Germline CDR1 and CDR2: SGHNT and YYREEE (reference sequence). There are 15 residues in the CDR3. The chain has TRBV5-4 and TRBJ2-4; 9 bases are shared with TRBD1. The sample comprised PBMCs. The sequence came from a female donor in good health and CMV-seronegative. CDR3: CASSHGTGAKNIQYF. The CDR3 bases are TGTGCCAGCAGCCACGGGACAGGGGCCAAAAACATTCAGTACTTC.